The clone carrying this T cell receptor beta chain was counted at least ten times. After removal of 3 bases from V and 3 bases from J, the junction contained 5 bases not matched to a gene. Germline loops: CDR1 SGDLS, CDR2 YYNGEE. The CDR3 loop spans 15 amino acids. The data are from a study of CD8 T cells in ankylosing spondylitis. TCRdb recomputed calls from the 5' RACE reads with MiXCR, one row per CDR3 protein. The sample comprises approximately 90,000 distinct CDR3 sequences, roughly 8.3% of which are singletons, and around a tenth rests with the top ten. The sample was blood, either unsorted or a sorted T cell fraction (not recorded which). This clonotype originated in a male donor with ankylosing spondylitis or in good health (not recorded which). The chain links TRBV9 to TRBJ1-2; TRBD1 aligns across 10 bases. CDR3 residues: CASSGPGQGYYGYTF. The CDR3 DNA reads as TGTGCCAGCAGCGGACCGGGACAGGGGTACTATGGCTACACCTTC.